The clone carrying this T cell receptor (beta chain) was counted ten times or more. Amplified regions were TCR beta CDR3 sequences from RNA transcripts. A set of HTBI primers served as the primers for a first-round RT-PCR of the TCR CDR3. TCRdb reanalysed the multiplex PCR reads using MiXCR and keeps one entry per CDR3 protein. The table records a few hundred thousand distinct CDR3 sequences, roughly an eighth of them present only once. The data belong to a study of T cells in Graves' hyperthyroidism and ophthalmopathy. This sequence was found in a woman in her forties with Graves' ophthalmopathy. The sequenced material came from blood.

The CDR3 nucleotides read TGTGCCACCAGTGATGGCGGGAGGGCCCATGAGCAGTTCTTC. It translates to CATSDGGRAHEQFF. The V call is TRBV24-1, the J call TRBJ2-1, with 9 positions matching TRBD2. With V trimmed by 3 bases and J by 8 bases, 4 bases remained unmatched. The V gene's germline CDR1 is KGHDR and CDR2 SFDVKD. The CDR3 length is 14 residues.